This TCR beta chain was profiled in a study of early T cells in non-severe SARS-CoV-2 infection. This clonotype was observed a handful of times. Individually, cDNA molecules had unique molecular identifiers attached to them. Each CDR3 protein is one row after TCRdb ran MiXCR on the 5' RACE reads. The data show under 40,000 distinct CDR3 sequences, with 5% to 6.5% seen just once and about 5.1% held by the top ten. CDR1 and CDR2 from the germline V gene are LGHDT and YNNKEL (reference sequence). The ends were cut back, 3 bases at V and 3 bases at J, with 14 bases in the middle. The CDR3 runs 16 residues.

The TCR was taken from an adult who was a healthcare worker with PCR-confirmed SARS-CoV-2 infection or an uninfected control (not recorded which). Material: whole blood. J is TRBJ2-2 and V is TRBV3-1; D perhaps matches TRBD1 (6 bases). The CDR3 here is CASSHKPDRYTGELFF. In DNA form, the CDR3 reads TGTGCCAGCAGCCACAAGCCGGACAGATACACCGGGGAGCTGTTTTTT. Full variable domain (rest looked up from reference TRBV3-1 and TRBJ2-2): DTAVSQTPKYLVTQMGNDKSIKCEQNLGHDTMYWYKQDSKKFLKIMFSYNNKELIINETVPNRFSPKSPDKAHLNLHINSLELGDSAVYFCASSHKPDRYTGELFFGEGSRLTVL.